This is a list of T cell receptor beta chains from one sample in a study of blood T cell repertoires in COVID-19. TCRdb keeps only in-frame clones here, not all; method: immunoSEQ multiplex PCR. The repertoire holds hundreds of thousands of clones, around 86% seen once, with approximately 13% in the top ten. The sequenced sample consisted of peripheral blood. These receptors were collected from a woman aged 55-70 years with active or convalescent COVID-19. Each CDR3 is given with its conserved first and last residue. The D gene is left open where the match is weak. Clone size appears in some rows only: once, few, many, or a class for an expanded clone.

D gene: -
J gene: TRBJ1-1
CDR3 length: 15
V gene: TRBV2
clone size: few
CDR3 protein: CASSGQQLLNTEAFF
CDR3 DNA: TGTGCCAGCAGTGGTCAACAGTTACTGAACACTGAAGCTTTCTTT

D gene: TRBD2
J gene: TRBJ2-1
CDR3 length: 15
V gene: TRBV7-9
clone size: -
CDR3 protein: CASSSSGGTYNEQFF
CDR3 DNA: TGTGCCAGCAGCTCAAGCGGGGGAACCTACAATGAGCAGTTCTTC

D gene: TRBD1
J gene: TRBJ1-3
CDR3 length: 17
V gene: TRBV2
clone size: once
CDR3 protein: CASSEAPPGQGRNTIYF
CDR3 DNA: TGTGCCAGCAGTGAAGCGCCCCCGGGACAGGGTAGGAACACCATATATTTT

D gene: TRBD1
J gene: TRBJ2-7
CDR3 length: 16
V gene: TRBV15
clone size: -
CDR3 protein: CATSKEPGTGSYEQYF
CDR3 DNA: TGTGCCACCAGCAAAGAACCCGGGACAGGCTCCTACGAGCAGTACTTC

D gene: TRBD1
J gene: TRBJ1-1
CDR3 length: 14
V gene: TRBV2
clone size: -
CDR3 protein: CASRRDRGSFEAFF
CDR3 DNA: TGTGCCAGCAGGCGGGACAGGGGATCCTTTGAAGCTTTCTTT

D gene: TRBD1
J gene: TRBJ1-5
CDR3 length: 16
V gene: TRBV6-6
clone size: -
CDR3 protein: CASRNVLQGENQPQHF
CDR3 DNA: TGTGCCAGCAGAAACGTCCTCCAGGGGGAAAATCAGCCCCAGCATTTT

D gene: -
J gene: TRBJ1-1
CDR3 length: 13
V gene: TRBV6-1
clone size: -
CDR3 protein: CASIRVLDTEAFF
CDR3 DNA: TGTGCCAGCATCAGGGTTTTGGACACTGAAGCTTTCTTT

D gene: TRBD2
J gene: TRBJ2-1
CDR3 length: 16
V gene: TRBV10-3
clone size: -
CDR3 protein: CAISESLAGGSGEQFF
CDR3 DNA: TGTGCCATCAGTGAGAGTCTAGCGGGGGGCTCGGGTGAGCAGTTCTTC

D gene: TRBD1
J gene: TRBJ1-6
CDR3 length: 14
V gene: TRBV19
clone size: -
CDR3 protein: CASSGGQEQIPLHF
CDR3 DNA: TGTGCCAGTAGTGGGGGACAGGAGCAGATCCCCCTCCACTTT

D gene: -
J gene: TRBJ1-5
CDR3 length: 15
V gene: TRBV6-5
clone size: -
CDR3 protein: CASRRTRGDYQPQHF
CDR3 DNA: TGTGCCAGCAGACGGACCAGAGGGGACTATCAGCCCCAGCATTTT

D gene: -
J gene: TRBJ2-1
CDR3 length: 13
V gene: TRBV5-4
clone size: -
CDR3 protein: CASSFLGGNEQFF
CDR3 DNA: TGTGCCAGCAGCTTTCTGGGGGGAAATGAGCAGTTCTTC

D gene: -
J gene: TRBJ1-4
CDR3 length: 12
V gene: TRBV12-3/TRBV12-4
clone size: -
CDR3 protein: CASSLNGAGAVF
CDR3 DNA: TGTGCCAGCAGTTTAAATGGGGCAGGGGCGGTTTTT

D gene: -
J gene: TRBJ1-4
CDR3 length: 15
V gene: TRBV6-5
clone size: -
CDR3 protein: CASSYSETGGEKLFF
CDR3 DNA: TGTGCCAGCAGTTACTCGGAGACCGGGGGTGAAAAACTGTTTTTT

D gene: TRBD2
J gene: TRBJ2-7
CDR3 length: 21
V gene: TRBV4-2
clone size: -
CDR3 protein: CASSQDSPVGAAGFSYYEQYF
CDR3 DNA: TGTGCCAGCAGCCAAGATTCTCCCGTAGGAGCAGCGGGGTTCTCTTACTACGAGCAGTACTTC

D gene: TRBD1
J gene: TRBJ1-6
CDR3 length: 18
V gene: TRBV5-5
clone size: -
CDR3 protein: CASRSGQGALGPNSPLHF
CDR3 DNA: TGTGCCAGCAGGAGTGGACAGGGGGCGTTGGGCCCTAATTCACCCCTCCACTTT

D gene: TRBD2
J gene: TRBJ2-5
CDR3 length: 16
V gene: TRBV25-1
clone size: -
CDR3 protein: CASSSSGGAQQETQYF
CDR3 DNA: TGTGCCAGCTCGAGTAGCGGGGGGGCACAACAAGAGACCCAGTACTTC

D gene: -
J gene: TRBJ1-6
CDR3 length: 16
V gene: TRBV3-1/TRBV3-2
clone size: -
CDR3 protein: CASSPRGTNYNSPLHF
CDR3 DNA: TGTGCCAGCAGCCCCAGAGGTACTAACTATAATTCACCCCTCCACTTT

D gene: TRBD1
J gene: TRBJ1-6
CDR3 length: 14
V gene: TRBV2
clone size: -
CDR3 protein: CASRDRELGSPLHF
CDR3 DNA: TGTGCCAGCAGGGACAGGGAGCTCGGTTCACCCCTCCACTTT

D gene: TRBD2
J gene: TRBJ2-7
CDR3 length: 16
V gene: TRBV4-3
clone size: -
CDR3 protein: CASSQGLAGGPLEQYF
CDR3 DNA: TGCGCCAGCAGCCAAGGTTTAGCGGGGGGGCCGCTCGAGCAGTACTTC

D gene: -
J gene: TRBJ2-3
CDR3 length: 17
V gene: TRBV3-1/TRBV3-2
clone size: once
CDR3 protein: CASSQDSSVWSTDTQYF
CDR3 DNA: TGTGCCAGCAGCCAAGATTCCAGCGTTTGGAGCACAGATACGCAGTATTTT

D gene: -
J gene: TRBJ2-3
CDR3 length: 15
V gene: TRBV6-5
clone size: -
CDR3 protein: CASSPHATSTDTQYF
CDR3 DNA: TGTGCCAGCAGCCCACACGCGACTAGCACAGATACGCAGTATTTT

D gene: -
J gene: TRBJ1-5
CDR3 length: 16
V gene: TRBV4-3
clone size: -
CDR3 protein: CASSQDWGGRNQPQHF
CDR3 DNA: TGCGCCAGCAGCCAAGATTGGGGGGGACGGAATCAGCCCCAGCATTTT

D gene: -
J gene: TRBJ1-2
CDR3 length: 16
V gene: TRBV5-6
clone size: -
CDR3 protein: CASSLGLGRQAYGYTF
CDR3 DNA: TGTGCCAGCAGCTTGGGATTAGGTCGACAGGCCTATGGCTACACCTTC

D gene: TRBD1
J gene: TRBJ1-1
CDR3 length: 17
V gene: TRBV5-1
clone size: -
CDR3 protein: CASSLLARAGGNTEAFF
CDR3 DNA: TGCGCCAGCAGCTTGCTTGCTAGGGCAGGGGGGAACACTGAAGCTTTCTTT

D gene: -
J gene: TRBJ1-6
CDR3 length: 12
V gene: TRBV12-3/TRBV12-4
clone size: few
CDR3 protein: CASSPPRAPLHF
CDR3 DNA: TGTGCCAGCAGTCCTCCGAGGGCACCCCTCCACTTT

D gene: -
J gene: TRBJ2-5
CDR3 length: 11
V gene: TRBV2
clone size: -
CDR3 protein: CASTMEETQYF
CDR3 DNA: TGTGCCAGCACCATGGAGGAGACCCAGTACTTC

D gene: TRBD2
J gene: TRBJ2-1
CDR3 length: 16
V gene: TRBV11-1
clone size: -
CDR3 protein: CASSPRAGAPYNEQFF
CDR3 DNA: TGTGCCAGCAGCCCCAGAGCGGGGGCGCCCTACAATGAGCAGTTCTTC

D gene: TRBD1
J gene: TRBJ1-2
CDR3 length: 14
V gene: TRBV15
clone size: -
CDR3 protein: CATSPGQGSYGYTF
CDR3 DNA: TGTGCCACCAGCCCGGGACAGGGATCCTATGGCTACACCTTC

D gene: TRBD1
J gene: TRBJ1-5
CDR3 length: 15
V gene: TRBV28
clone size: -
CDR3 protein: CASRTRGAPNQPQHF
CDR3 DNA: TGTGCCAGCAGAACCAGGGGGGCCCCGAATCAGCCCCAGCATTTT

D gene: TRBD2
J gene: TRBJ2-3
CDR3 length: 16
V gene: TRBV9
clone size: once
CDR3 protein: CASSPPGLAATDTQYF
CDR3 DNA: TGTGCCAGCAGCCCTCCGGGACTAGCGGCCACAGATACGCAGTATTTT

D gene: -
J gene: TRBJ2-1
CDR3 length: 14
V gene: TRBV7-3
clone size: -
CDR3 protein: CASSPISSYNEQFF
CDR3 DNA: TGTGCCAGCAGCCCGATTAGCTCCTACAATGAGCAGTTCTTC

D gene: TRBD1
J gene: TRBJ1-2
CDR3 length: 13
V gene: TRBV12-3/TRBV12-4
clone size: -
CDR3 protein: CASSSRGRMDYTF
CDR3 DNA: TGTGCCAGCAGCAGCAGGGGGCGAATGGACTACACCTTC

D gene: -
J gene: TRBJ1-1
CDR3 length: 15
V gene: TRBV11-2
clone size: -
CDR3 protein: CASSLRTVRFTEAFF
CDR3 DNA: TGTGCCAGCAGCTTACGGACAGTTCGTTTCACTGAAGCTTTCTTT

D gene: TRBD1
J gene: TRBJ2-2
CDR3 length: 15
V gene: TRBV6-6
clone size: -
CDR3 protein: CASSYSRGRTGELFF
CDR3 DNA: TGTGCCAGCAGTTATTCCAGGGGGCGTACCGGGGAGCTGTTTTTT

D gene: TRBD1
J gene: TRBJ2-3
CDR3 length: 15
V gene: TRBV10-3
clone size: once
CDR3 protein: CAISESGQGPDTQYF
CDR3 DNA: TGTGCCATCAGTGAGTCTGGACAGGGTCCAGATACGCAGTATTTT

D gene: -
J gene: TRBJ1-1
CDR3 length: 11
V gene: TRBV21-1
clone size: -
CDR3 protein: CASHRGRGAFF
CDR3 DNA: TGTGCCAGCCACAGGGGAAGGGGAGCTTTCTTT

D gene: -
J gene: TRBJ2-7
CDR3 length: 14
V gene: TRBV7-9
clone size: few
CDR3 protein: CASSLGGGTYEQYF
CDR3 DNA: TGTGCCAGCAGCTTAGGCGGTGGCACCTACGAGCAGTACTTC

D gene: -
J gene: TRBJ1-2
CDR3 length: 17
V gene: TRBV13
clone size: few
CDR3 protein: CASSSGGRGDGDYGYTF
CDR3 DNA: TGTGCCAGCAGCTCCGGGGGACGGGGAGACGGGGACTATGGCTACACCTTC

D gene: -
J gene: TRBJ2-3
CDR3 length: 12
V gene: TRBV2
clone size: -
CDR3 protein: CASRRQWDTQYF
CDR3 DNA: TGTGCCAGCAGGCGACAATGGGATACGCAGTATTTT

D gene: -
J gene: TRBJ2-1
CDR3 length: 15
V gene: TRBV2
clone size: -
CDR3 protein: CASSADAGGANEQFF
CDR3 DNA: TGTGCCAGCAGTGCAGACGCAGGCGGGGCCAATGAGCAGTTCTTC

D gene: TRBD1
J gene: TRBJ1-5
CDR3 length: 15
V gene: TRBV18
clone size: -
CDR3 protein: CASSPDRNSNQPQHF
CDR3 DNA: TGTGCCAGCTCACCGGACAGGAATAGCAATCAGCCCCAGCATTTT

D gene: -
J gene: TRBJ1-5
CDR3 length: 18
V gene: TRBV4-1
clone size: -
CDR3 protein: CASSRTLAAAGRNQPQHF
CDR3 DNA: TGCGCCAGCAGCCGAACCCTGGCGGCCGCAGGGCGTAATCAGCCCCAGCATTTT

D gene: -
J gene: TRBJ1-2
CDR3 length: 12
V gene: TRBV6-5
clone size: -
CDR3 protein: CASSTEVYGYTF
CDR3 DNA: TGTGCCAGCTCGACAGAGGTCTATGGCTACACCTTC

D gene: TRBD1
J gene: TRBJ2-7
CDR3 length: 13
V gene: TRBV19
clone size: -
CDR3 protein: CASSDRGLGEQYF
CDR3 DNA: TGTGCCAGTAGCGACAGGGGGCTCGGCGAGCAGTACTTC

D gene: TRBD1
J gene: TRBJ1-4
CDR3 length: 15
V gene: TRBV4-1
clone size: -
CDR3 protein: CASSPGTATNEKLFF
CDR3 DNA: TGCGCCAGCAGCCCCGGGACAGCAACTAATGAAAAACTGTTTTTT

D gene: -
J gene: TRBJ1-2
CDR3 length: 14
V gene: TRBV4-3
clone size: -
CDR3 protein: CASSQETVSYGYTF
CDR3 DNA: TGCGCCAGCAGCCAAGAGACAGTTTCCTATGGCTACACCTTC